The clone carrying this T cell receptor (beta chain) has at least ten counts. CDR3 length: 15 amino acids. Looked up from germline, CDR1 is MNHEY and CDR2 is SVGAGI. V lost 2 bases, J lost 5 bases, and 15 bases lay in between. The record originates from a study of T cell repertoires in cytomegalovirus infection. TCRdb redid the calling of the reads with MiXCR, one entry per CDR3 protein. This sample has around 330,000 distinct CDR3 sequences, with roughly 15% found just once. Material: PBMCs. V is TRBV6-5 and J is TRBJ1-1, with D possibly being TRBD1 (5 bases). The sequence was collected from a human donor in good health (CMV status not recorded). Some clones in this sample may be carry-over from other donors' samples. The CDR3 DNA reads TGTGCCAGCAGTTACGGTTCGAAAGGGGAAACTGAAGCTTTCTTT. Translation: CASSYGSKGETEAFF.